The sample holds one count of the clone carrying this TCR beta chain. The record originates from a study of T cell changes during pregnancy in multiple sclerosis. The CDR3 has 16 residues. Trimming removed 4 bases from V and 0 bases from J; junction bases left unmatched: 7. Clones were read by immunoSEQ multiplex PCR, and TCRdb kept only the in-frame ones, dropping some. The table shows 23,000 or so clones, with roughly 85% occurring only once. Specimen: CD8+ T cells from peripheral blood mononuclear cells, collected in the first trimester of pregnancy. The clonotype originates from a female donor in good health, enrolled as a control in a pregnancy study. This chain joins TRBV23-1 and TRBJ1-1, with TRBD1 identical over 8 bases. TRBV23-1 is treated as an ORF (open reading frame) with a function not yet certain. In DNA form, the CDR3 reads TGCGCCAGCAGTCCCGGACAGGGAGAAATGAACACTGAAGCTTTCTTT. The encoded protein is CASSPGQGEMNTEAFF.